What follows describes a single T cell receptor (beta chain). Its specificity is not known. The germline V gene encodes CDR1 LNHDA and CDR2 SQIVND (reference sequence). The CDR3 runs 15 residues. Trimming left V 4 bases short and J 1 base short, with 13 bases between. The data belong to a study of graft-versus-host responses after intestinal transplantation. The wider study: Recipients underwent multivisceral, liver-intestinal, or isolated intestinal transplants.

The assay was immunoSEQ multiplex PCR, and TCRdb's table has in-frame clones only and misses some. The sample shows 25,000 to 30,000 clones, around 76% of them seen only once. The sequences come from unstimulated CD4+ T cells sorted from spleen or lymph node cells, collected before intestinal transplant. The chain recombines TRBV19 with TRBJ1-2; D remains unclear. The sequence derives from a human donor who received an intestinal transplant. The DNA for the CDR3 is TGTGCCAGTAGTACCGGGCTTGGGCTTAACTATGGCTACACCTTC. Translated: CASSTGLGLNYGYTF.